This T cell receptor (beta chain) emerged from a study of cytomegalovirus exposure and HLA in healthy donors. Findings of the study overall: Links to common viral pathogens appeared, in a later analysis, for several of the most significant clusters. Data from an earlier analysis indicated that most TCR beta V segments were productive either about 87% or about 30% of the time.

Both 60 Vbeta primers and 13 Jbeta primers went into the PCR. Assay: immunoSEQ multiplex PCR; the TCRdb copy retains only in-frame clones and omits some. The sample holds approximately 90,000 clones, around four fifths seen once. As to this clone: Its antigen is undetermined.

Germline V gene lookup returns CDR1 LNHNV and CDR2 YYDKDF (reference sequence). CDR3 length equals 14 residues. The junction had 9 bases not matched to a gene; V was cut back by 5 bases and J by 9 bases. The sequence derives from a boy aged 5-17 years in good health and CMV-seronegative. The chain has TRBV15 and TRBJ2-2; the match to TRBD1 covers 7 bases. Sequencing input: PBMCs. CDR3 sequence: CATSLGRGPRELFF. CDR3 bases: TGTGCCACCAGCCTTGGTAGGGGGCCAAGGGAGCTGTTTTTT.